The 2 T cell receptor beta chains below all came from one sample that was sequenced in a study of T-cell memory formation after mild COVID-19. TCRdb re-analysed the 5' RACE reads in MiXCR, keeping a single row per CDR3 protein. The sample lists about 130,000 distinct CDR3 sequences; about 6.5% were seen once. The sequencing input was PBMCs or a T cell subset sorted from them (not recorded which). These receptors were taken from an adult woman who had mild COVID-19 (a few samples of this study predate the infection). Cell type and time point are not known.

This clonotype was recorded at least ten times. The chain combines TRBV5-1 with TRBJ2-5; no clear D gene. CDR3 length: 14 amino acids. Germline CDR1 is SGHRS and CDR2 is YFSETQ. The V and J ends lost 0 bases and 1 base respectively, with 7 bases between them. CDR3 DNA: TGCGCCAGCAGCTTGGGACTGACCCAAGAGACCCAGTACTTC. This sequence encodes CASSLGLTQETQYF.

This clonotype came up many times. This rearrangement joins TRBV29-1 to TRBJ2-3; D might be TRBD2 (5 bases). CDR1 and CDR2 (germline): SQVTM, ANQGSEA. The CDR3 runs to 14 residues. V was clipped by 3 bases and J by 2 bases, with 12 bases between them. For the CDR3, the DNA is TGCAGCGTTGATACCCGCGGGTCCACAGATACGCAGTATTTT. As protein: CSVDTRGSTDTQYF.